This T cell receptor beta chain was identified during a study of blood T cell repertoires in COVID-19. Germline assignment: CDR1 SEHNR and CDR2 FQNEAQ (reference sequence). The CDR3 is 14 residues long. The V and J ends lost 5 bases and 8 bases respectively, with 15 bases between them. This clone turned up a few times. The protocol was immunoSEQ multiplex PCR, while the TCRdb copy is restricted to in-frame clones and leaves out a portion. The sample shows approximately 200,000 clones, around 75% of them seen only once. The sample consisted of peripheral blood. This TCR derives from a woman in her 40s with COVID-19, enrolled during active disease. The chain joins TRBV7-9 to TRBJ1-4; D is possibly TRBD1 (6 bases). The CDR3 region has the DNA TGTGCCAGCAGCATGAACAGGGTAGGGGAAAAACTGTTTTTT. Translating gives CASSMNRVGEKLFF. The complete variable domain, with remaining parts taken from reference TRBV7-9 and TRBJ1-4, reads DTGVSQNPRHKITKRGQNVTFRCDPISEHNRLYWYRQTLGQGPEFLTYFQNEAQLEKSRLLSDRFSAERPKGSFSTLEIQRTEQGDSAMYLCASSMNRVGEKLFFGSGTQLSVL.